The 14 T cell receptor beta chains below all came from one sample that was sequenced in a study of beta chain features in type 1 diabetes. Sequenced material consisted of expressed TCRB transcripts (all of the isolated RNA was reverse transcribed). Clones were read by immunoSEQ multiplex PCR, and TCRdb kept only the in-frame ones, dropping some. The sample has around 430,000 clones, 30% seen once. The sequenced sample was naive CD4+ T cells from blood. The source of these receptors is a man aged 18 to 29 in good health.

This clone has only a few counts. Other DNA sequences in this specimen translate into the identical CDR3. The genes are TRBV15 and TRBJ2-6; D remains unclear. V lost 0 bases to trimming and J lost 0 bases, with 12 bases between them. The CDR3 has 18 amino acids. In germline, CDR1 is LNHNV, CDR2 YYDKDF (reference sequence). CDR3: CATSRDRHSSSGANVLTF. The CDR3 DNA sequence: TGTGCCACCAGCAGAGATCGTCACTCCAGCTCTGGGGCCAACGTCCTGACTTTC.

The V and J genes are TRBV30 and TRBJ1-5; unclear D gene. CDR1 is GTSNPN and CDR2 is SVGIG in the germline V gene (reference sequence). Trimming took off 3 bases at V and 3 bases at J, with 9 bases between the two ends. The length of the CDR3 is 13 residues. CDR3 DNA: TGTGCCTGGAGCCCCGATATCAATCAGCCCCAGCATTTT. This codes for CAWSPDINQPQHF.

This clone turned up a few times. This chain joins TRBV19 and TRBJ1-5; 10 bases fit TRBD1. The V and J ends lost 3 bases and 2 bases, in that order; junction bases with no gene match: 1. CDR3 length: 15 residues. Germline V gene sequence: CDR1 LNHDA, CDR2 SQIVND (reference sequence). This CDR3 is CASSMGTGGNQPQHF. CDR3 nucleotide sequence: TGTGCCAGTAGTATGGGGACAGGGGGCAATCAGCCCCAGCATTTT. Complete variable domain (other parts from reference TRBV19 and TRBJ1-5): DGGITQSPKYLFRKEGQNVTLSCEQNLNHDAMYWYRQDPGQGLRLIYYSQIVNDFQKGDIAEGYSVSREKKESFPLTVTSAQKNPTAFYLCASSMGTGGNQPQHFGDGTRLSIL.

The gene calls are TRBV7-9 and TRBJ1-1; TRBD1 aligns across 8 bases. The CDR3 sequence is 14 residues long. CDR1 and CDR2 (germline): SEHNR, FQNEAQ (reference sequence). After removal of 5 bases from V and 0 bases from J, the junction contained 2 bases not matched to a gene. The CDR3 DNA reads as TGTGCCAGCAGCCGGGACAGGATGAACACTGAAGCTTTCTTT. Its translation is CASSRDRMNTEAFF.

In the case of this clone: Other nucleotide sequences from this sample produce the same CDR3. The chain is built from TRBV30 and TRBJ2-6; D unresolved. V was cut by 5 bases and J by 0 bases, with 5 bases left in between. The CDR3 extends over 13 amino acids. The germline V gene has CDR1 GTSNPN and CDR2 SVGIG (reference sequence). Here the CDR3 reads CAWRPSGANVLTF. The CDR3 DNA follows: TGTGCCTGGCGCCCCTCTGGGGCCAACGTCCTGACTTTC.

With respect to this clone: Other nucleotide sequences in the sample specify the same CDR3. The chain links TRBV20-1 to TRBJ2-5; D remains unclear. CDR1 is DFQATT and CDR2 is SNEGSKA in the germline V gene (reference sequence). The CDR3 covers 10 residues. The CDR3 is CSAEQETQYF. The CDR3 DNA sequence: TGCAGCGCGGAGCAAGAGACCCAGTACTTC.

Here the CDR3 reads CASSRSNYGYTF. The CDR3 region has the DNA TGTGCCAGCAGCCGGAGCAACTATGGCTACACCTTC. V usage is TRBV27 and J usage is TRBJ1-2; D gene unclear. CDR3 length equals 12 residues. V lost 6 bases and J lost 2, with 7 bases in between. The germline V gene encodes CDR1 MNHEY and CDR2 SMNVEV (reference sequence).

This clone showed up just a few times. The gene calls are TRBV29-1 and TRBJ2-7; TRBD1 aligns across 10 bases. The ends lost 8 bases at V and 3 bases at J; junction bases unmatched: 7. The length of the CDR3 is 13 residues. Germline CDR1 is SQVTM and CDR2 is ANQGSEA. The CDR3 loop reads CSLRGQGNYEQYF. The CDR3, as DNA: TGCAGCTTGAGGGGACAGGGGAACTACGAGCAGTACTTC.

As DNA, the CDR3 is TGTGCCTGGACCCTGGGGGATGAGCAGTTCTTC. Translated: CAWTLGDEQFF. This chain connects TRBV30 to TRBJ2-1; D may correspond to TRBD1 or TRBD2 (5 bases each). The CDR3 has 11 amino acids. With 4 bases removed from V and 8 bases from J, the gap between germline ends came to 9 bases. Germline CDR1 GTSNPN, CDR2 SVGIG (reference sequence). The whole variable domain, filled in from reference TRBV30 and TRBJ2-1, reads SQTIHQWPATLVQPVGSPLSLECTVEGTSNPNLYWYRQAAGRGLQLLFYSVGIGQISSEVPQNLSASRPQDRQFILSSKKLLLSDSGFYLCAWTLGDEQFFGPGTRLTVL.

CDR3 nucleotides: TGTGCCTGGGCCGGCCCGGGCCACGAGCAGTACTTC. Translating it yields CAWAGPGHEQYF. This chain links TRBV30 with TRBJ2-7; D is uncertain. The CDR3 runs 12 residues. Germline values: CDR1 GTSNPN, CDR2 SVGIG (reference sequence). The V gene lost 5 bases and the J gene lost 5 bases, with 13 bases spanning the gap.

In its sample, this clone was seen a few times. The chain uses TRBV30 and TRBJ1-2; 9 bases match TRBD1. The length of the CDR3 is 13 residues. CDR1 is GTSNPN, CDR2 SVGIG, per germline (reference sequence). Trimming removed 0 bases from V and 7 bases from J; junction bases left unmatched: 3. The CDR3 loop reads CAWSVRTGVGYTF. Written as DNA, the CDR3 is TGTGCCTGGAGTGTAAGGACAGGGGTTGGCTACACCTTC.

This clone came up a few times. This same CDR3 is encoded by further DNA sequences in the sample. The chain carries TRBV4-1 and TRBJ2-1; D remains unclear. This CDR3 has 15 residues. Trimming stripped 1 base from V and 0 bases from J, with 7 bases between. Germline CDR1 and CDR2: MGHRA and YSYEKL. The CDR3 sequence is CASSQVRGSYNEQFF. The DNA for the CDR3 is TGCGCCAGCAGCCAAGTCCGCGGCTCCTACAATGAGCAGTTCTTC.

The chain uses TRBV14 and TRBJ2-7, with D perhaps matching TRBD2 (6 bases). The CDR3 totals 16 residues. Germline loops: CDR1 SGHDN, CDR2 FVKESK. V was clipped by 3 bases and J by 2 bases, with 17 bases between them. CDR3 coding DNA: TGTGCCAGCAGCCAGGCGGGACCGCGACGTACCTACGAGCAGTACTTC. It translates to CASSQAGPRRTYEQYF.

The V call is TRBV25-1, the J call TRBJ2-1; TRBD2 matches 14 bases. The V gene end was trimmed by 5 bases and the J gene end by 4 bases; junction bases not matched to a gene: 10. Germline V gene lookup returns CDR1 MGHDK and CDR2 SYGVNS. The CDR3 is made up of 18 amino acids. Here the CDR3 reads CASSPRTGLAGVYNEQFF. In DNA, the CDR3 is TGTGCCAGCAGTCCCAGGACGGGACTAGCGGGAGTATACAATGAGCAGTTCTTC. Full variable domain (outside the CDR3, taken from reference TRBV25-1 and TRBJ2-1): EADIYQTPRYLVIGTGKKITLECSQTMGHDKMYWYQQDPGMELHLIHYSYGVNSTEKGDLSSESTVSRIRTEHFPLTLESARPSHTSQYLCASSPRTGLAGVYNEQFFGPGTRLTVL.